This T cell receptor beta chain was recovered during a study of T cell repertoires in cytomegalovirus infection. About the study: Indicated by public TCR beta signatures were CMV infection and matching HLA type. Study-wide findings and caveats: CMV-specific HLA-C-restricted TCR beta clonotypes dominated the ex vivo response. The cumulative frequency of public TCR beta families identified carriers of CMV plus the relevant HLA.

In its sample, this clonotype was seen a few times. Its target is unknown. The germline gives CDR1 SNHLY, CDR2 FYNNEI. J lost 5 bases, V lost 7 bases, and 15 bases had no gene match. The CDR3 has 16 amino acids. TCRdb ran MiXCR on the reads and lists one entry per CDR3 protein. The sample carries 290,000 or so distinct CDR3 sequences, roughly 23% recorded once. The sequencing sample was made of PBMCs. J is TRBJ2-5 and V is TRBV2; 8 bases line up with TRBD2. The receptor's source is a human donor in good health (CMV status not recorded). Some clones in this sample may be carry-over from other donors' samples. The chain's CDR3 is CASTQTAGGVPETQYF. The CDR3 nucleotides are TGTGCCAGCACTCAAACAGCCGGGGGGGTCCCCGAGACCCAGTACTTC.